This TCR beta chain was recovered during a study of T-cell reconstitution after alpha-beta-depleted transplantation in children. Whole-study results and caveats: A year had passed since transplant, and T-cell counts and diversity by then came mostly from newly produced T cells. Reportedly, only several hundred clones from non-depleted graft cells drove alpha-beta T-cell counts at about two months.

Construction of the TCRbeta library involved unique molecular identifiers. Each CDR3 protein gets one entry after TCRdb re-called the PCR reads with MiXCR. The sample lists about 240,000 distinct CDR3 sequences, roughly a quarter occurring once. The CDR3 runs to 17 residues. CDR1 and CDR2 from the germline V gene are SQVTM and ANQGSEA. Trimming at V came to 4 bases and at J to 0 bases, leaving 12 bases not matched to a gene. Regarding this clonotype: Its cognate antigen is unknown.

The TCR was taken from a girl between 2 and 10 years old with Fanconi anemia, due to receive a stem cell transplant. Source: PBMCs, taken before TCRalphabeta/CD19-depleted stem cell transplant. V is TRBV29-1 and J is TRBJ2-3; TRBD1 agrees at 8 bases. Here the CDR3 DNA reads TGCAGCGTTGTCCCTCTTTCGACAGGGGTTAGCACAGATACGCAGTATTTT. It translates to CSVVPLSTGVSTDTQYF.